This entry features one TCR beta chain sequence. The antigen is undetermined. Other DNA variants within this sample encode the same CDR3. CDR1 and CDR2 (germline): SGHTA, FQGTGA. The CDR3 has 13 amino acids. Deletions cut 5 bases from V and 6 bases from J, with 12 bases between. TCRdb's copy holds only in-frame clones and misses some; the assay was immunoSEQ multiplex PCR. The table lists over 30,000 clones, roughly 80% of them singletons. This record comes from a study of OX40 agonist ivuxolimab in advanced cancers. General study results and limits: Clonal expansion among partial responders at 0.1-3.0 mg/kg ranked near the lowest. Clones of CD4+ and CD8+ blood T cells grew by week 6 at doses of 0.1 to 3.0 mg/kg. In the expanded peripheral T cells, antigen specificity was never determined.

The chain recombines TRBV7-3 with TRBJ2-3, with D perhaps TRBD2 (5 bases). This clonotype was sampled from an adult with an advanced solid tumor such as melanoma, head and neck, liver or kidney cancer. Sequenced here: CD4+ or CD8+ T cells sorted from blood, sampled in a trial of the OX40 agonist ivuxolimab. The DNA for the CDR3 is TGTGCCAGCAGCCTGCGGCCGGGGGATACGCAGTATTTT. As protein: CASSLRPGDTQYF. Full variable domain (rest looked up from reference TRBV7-3 and TRBJ2-3): GAGVSQTPSNKVTEKGKYVELRCDPISGHTALYWYRQSLGQGPEFLIYFQGTGAADDSGLPNDRFFAVRPEGSVSTLKIQRTERGDSAVYLCASSLRPGDTQYFGPGTRLTVL.